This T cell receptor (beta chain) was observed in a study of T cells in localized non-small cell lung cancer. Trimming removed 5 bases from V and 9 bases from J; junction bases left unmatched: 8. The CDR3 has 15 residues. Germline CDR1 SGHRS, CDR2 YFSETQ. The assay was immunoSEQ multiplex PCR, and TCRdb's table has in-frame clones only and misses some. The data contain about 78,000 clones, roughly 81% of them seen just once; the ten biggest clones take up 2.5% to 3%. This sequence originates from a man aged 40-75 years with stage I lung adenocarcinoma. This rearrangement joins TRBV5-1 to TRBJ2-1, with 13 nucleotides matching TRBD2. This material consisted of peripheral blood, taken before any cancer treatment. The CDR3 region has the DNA TGCGCCAGCAGGCCTGGACTAGCGGGAGAACTTGAGCAGTTCTTC. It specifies CASRPGLAGELEQFF. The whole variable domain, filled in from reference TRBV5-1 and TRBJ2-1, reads KAGVTQTPRYLIKTRGQQVTLSCSPISGHRSVSWYQQTPGQGLQFLFEYFSETQRNKGNFPGRFSGRQFSNSRSEMNVSTLELGDSALYLCASRPGLAGELEQFFGPGTRLTVL.